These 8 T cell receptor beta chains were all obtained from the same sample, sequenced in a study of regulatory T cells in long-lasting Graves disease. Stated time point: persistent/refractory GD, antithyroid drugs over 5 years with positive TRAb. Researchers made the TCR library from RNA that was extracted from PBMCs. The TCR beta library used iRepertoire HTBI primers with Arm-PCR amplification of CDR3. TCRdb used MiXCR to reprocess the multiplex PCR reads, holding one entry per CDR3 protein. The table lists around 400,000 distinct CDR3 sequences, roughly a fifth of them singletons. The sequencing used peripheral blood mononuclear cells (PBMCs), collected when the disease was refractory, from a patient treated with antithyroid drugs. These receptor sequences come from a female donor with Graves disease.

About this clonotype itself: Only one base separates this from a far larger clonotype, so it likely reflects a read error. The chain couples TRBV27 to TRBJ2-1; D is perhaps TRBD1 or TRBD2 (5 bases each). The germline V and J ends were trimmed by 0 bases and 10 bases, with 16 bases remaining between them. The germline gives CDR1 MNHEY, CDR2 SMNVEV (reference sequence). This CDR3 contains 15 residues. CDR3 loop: CASSLSQGETYEQFF. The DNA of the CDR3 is TGTGCCAGCAGTTTATCGCAGGGAGAGACCTACGAGCAGTTCTTC.

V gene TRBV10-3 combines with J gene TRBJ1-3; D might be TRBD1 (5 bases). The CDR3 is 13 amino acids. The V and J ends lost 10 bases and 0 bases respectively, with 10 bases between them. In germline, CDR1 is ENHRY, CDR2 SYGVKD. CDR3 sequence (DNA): TGTGCCAGCCAGACAGCCTCTGGAAACACCATATATTTT. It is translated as CASQTASGNTIYF.

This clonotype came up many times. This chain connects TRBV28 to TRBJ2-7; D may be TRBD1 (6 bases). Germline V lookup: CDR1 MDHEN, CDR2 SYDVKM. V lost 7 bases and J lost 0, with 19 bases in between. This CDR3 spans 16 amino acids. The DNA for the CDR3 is TGTGCCAGCACTCTGAGAAAGGGGGTTTCCTCCTACGAGCAGTACTTC. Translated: CASTLRKGVSSYEQYF.

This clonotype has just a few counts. The CDR3 region is CASSEEGLTIYEQYF. In DNA, the CDR3 is TGTGCCAGCAGTGAAGAGGGACTAACAATATACGAGCAGTACTTC. V is TRBV6-1 and J is TRBJ2-7; 7 bases fit TRBD2. CDR3 length: 15 residues. CDR1 and CDR2 from the germline V gene are MNHNS and SASEGT. V trimming: 1 base; J trimming: 4 bases; junction bases outside the gene matches: 7.

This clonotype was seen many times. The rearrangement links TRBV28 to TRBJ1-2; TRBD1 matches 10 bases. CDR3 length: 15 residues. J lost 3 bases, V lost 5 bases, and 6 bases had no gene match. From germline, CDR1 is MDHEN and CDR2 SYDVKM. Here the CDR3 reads CASSRQGAGHYGYTF. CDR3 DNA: TGTGCCAGCAGTCGACAGGGGGCCGGACACTATGGCTACACCTTC.

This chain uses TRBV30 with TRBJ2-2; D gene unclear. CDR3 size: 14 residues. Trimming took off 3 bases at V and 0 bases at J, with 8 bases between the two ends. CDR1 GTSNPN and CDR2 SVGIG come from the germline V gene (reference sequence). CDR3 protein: CAWRHQPNTGELFF. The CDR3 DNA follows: TGTGCCTGGAGGCACCAGCCGAACACCGGGGAGCTGTTTTTT.

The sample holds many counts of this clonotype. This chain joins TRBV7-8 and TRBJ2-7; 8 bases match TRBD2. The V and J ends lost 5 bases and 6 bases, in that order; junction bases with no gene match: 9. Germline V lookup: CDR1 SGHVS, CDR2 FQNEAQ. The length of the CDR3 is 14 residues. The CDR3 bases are TGTGCCAGCAGCCAAACCGGGACTAGAAGCGAGCAGTACTTC. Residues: CASSQTGTRSEQYF.

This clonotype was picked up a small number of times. The CDR3 is CSAPSGRGDSYEQYF. In DNA form, the CDR3 reads TGCAGTGCTCCCAGCGGGAGGGGTGACTCCTACGAGCAGTACTTC. The chain links TRBV20-1 to TRBJ2-7; 10 nucleotides match TRBD2. The V gene end was trimmed by 5 bases and the J gene end by 0 bases; junction bases not matched to a gene: 7. Germline lookup yields CDR1 DFQATT and CDR2 SNEGSKA (reference sequence). The CDR3 contains 15 residues.